The entry below describes one T cell receptor (beta chain). The final CDR3 position lacks the conserved phenylalanine or tryptophan, pointing to a likely read error. The DNA is omitted, as the CDR3 cannot be located on it reliably, and the CDR3 follows TCRdb's listing. The CDR3 length equals 10 residues, ends included. CDR1 and CDR2 from the germline V gene are SGHRS and YFSETQ. Clinicians diagnosed patients from clinical symptoms, serum thyroxine and TRAb, thyroid ultrasound and orbital computed tomography. This entry belongs to a study of T cells in Graves' hyperthyroidism and ophthalmopathy. Researchers took RNA transcripts and amplified the TCR beta CDR3 regions from them. During a first-round RT-PCR of the TCR CDR3, the HTBI primer set was used. Via MiXCR, TCRdb re-called the multiplex PCR reads, giving one row per CDR3 protein. The sample includes a few hundred thousand distinct CDR3 sequences, under 60% of them seen just once.

The chain carries TRBV5-1 and TRBJ1-1; the D segment call TRBD1 is taken from the table without a DNA check. Sequenced input: peripheral blood or thyroid tissue (not recorded which). This receptor was taken from an adult woman with Graves' disease, either hyperthyroidism or ophthalmopathy (not recorded which). CDR3 sequence: CASSLVGEVY.